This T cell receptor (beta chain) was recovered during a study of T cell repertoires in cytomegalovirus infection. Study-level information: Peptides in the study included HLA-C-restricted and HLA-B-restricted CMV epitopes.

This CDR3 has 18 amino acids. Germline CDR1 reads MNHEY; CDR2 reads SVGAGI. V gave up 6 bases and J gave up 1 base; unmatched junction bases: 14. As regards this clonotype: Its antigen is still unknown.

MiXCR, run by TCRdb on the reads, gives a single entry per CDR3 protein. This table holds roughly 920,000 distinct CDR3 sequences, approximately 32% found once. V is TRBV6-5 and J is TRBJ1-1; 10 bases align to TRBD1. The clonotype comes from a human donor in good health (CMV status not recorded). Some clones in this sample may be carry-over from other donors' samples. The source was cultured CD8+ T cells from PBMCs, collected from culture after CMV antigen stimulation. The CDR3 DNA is TGTGCCAGCAGCAGATTCCGGGACAGGGGCCTGAGGAACACTGAAGCTTTCTTT. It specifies CASSRFRDRGLRNTEAFF.